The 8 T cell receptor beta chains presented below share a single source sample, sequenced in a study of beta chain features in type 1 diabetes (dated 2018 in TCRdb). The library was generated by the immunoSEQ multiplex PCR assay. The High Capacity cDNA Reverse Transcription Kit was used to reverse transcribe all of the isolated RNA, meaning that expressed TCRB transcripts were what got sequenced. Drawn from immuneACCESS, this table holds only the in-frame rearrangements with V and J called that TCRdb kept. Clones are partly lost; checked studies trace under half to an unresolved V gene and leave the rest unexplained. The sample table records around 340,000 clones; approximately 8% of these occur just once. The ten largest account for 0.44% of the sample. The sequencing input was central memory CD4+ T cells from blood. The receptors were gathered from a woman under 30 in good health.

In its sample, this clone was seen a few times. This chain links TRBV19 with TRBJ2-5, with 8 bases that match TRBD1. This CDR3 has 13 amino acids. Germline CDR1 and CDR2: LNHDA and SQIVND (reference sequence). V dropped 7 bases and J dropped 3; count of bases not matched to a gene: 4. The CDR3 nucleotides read TGTGCCAGTACGGACAGGGATAAAGAGACCCAGTACTTC. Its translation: CASTDRDKETQYF.

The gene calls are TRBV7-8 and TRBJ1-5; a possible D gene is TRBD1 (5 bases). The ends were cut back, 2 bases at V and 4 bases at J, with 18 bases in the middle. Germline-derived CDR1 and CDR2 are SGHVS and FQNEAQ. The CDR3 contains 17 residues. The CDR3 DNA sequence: TGTGCCAGCAGCTTATCTAAGCCAGGGATGGTGAATCAGCCCCAGCATTTT. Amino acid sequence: CASSLSKPGMVNQPQHF.

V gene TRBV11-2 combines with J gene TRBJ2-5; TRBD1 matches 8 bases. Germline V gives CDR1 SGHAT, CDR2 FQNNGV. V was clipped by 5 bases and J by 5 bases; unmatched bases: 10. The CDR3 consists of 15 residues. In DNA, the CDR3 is TGTGCCAGCAGCCAGACAACGGACAGGGCCGAGACCCAGTACTTC. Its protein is CASSQTTDRAETQYF.

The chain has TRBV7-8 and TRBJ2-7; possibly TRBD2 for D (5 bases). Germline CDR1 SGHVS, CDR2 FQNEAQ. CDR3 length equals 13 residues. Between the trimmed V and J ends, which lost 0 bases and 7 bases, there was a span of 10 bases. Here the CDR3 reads CASSLAGVGEQYF. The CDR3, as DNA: TGTGCCAGCAGCTTAGCGGGAGTCGGGGAGCAGTACTTC.

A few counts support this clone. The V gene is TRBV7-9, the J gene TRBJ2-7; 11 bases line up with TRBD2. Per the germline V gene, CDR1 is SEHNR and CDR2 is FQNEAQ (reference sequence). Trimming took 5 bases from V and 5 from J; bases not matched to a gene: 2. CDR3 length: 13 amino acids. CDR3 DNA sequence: TGTGCCAGCAGCGGGACTAGCGGTGACGAGCAGTACTTC. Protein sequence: CASSGTSGDEQYF. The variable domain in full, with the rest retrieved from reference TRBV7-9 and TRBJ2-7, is DTGVSQNPRHKITKRGQNVTFRCDPISEHNRLYWYRQTLGQGPEFLTYFQNEAQLEKSRLLSDRFSAERPKGSFSTLEIQRTEQGDSAMYLCASSGTSGDEQYFGPGTRLTVT.

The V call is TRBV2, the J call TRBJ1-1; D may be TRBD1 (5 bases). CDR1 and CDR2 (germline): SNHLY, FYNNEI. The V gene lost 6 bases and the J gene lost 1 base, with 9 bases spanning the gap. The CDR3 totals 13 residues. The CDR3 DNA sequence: TGTGCCAGCAGGGGGCAAGGGAACACTGAAGCTTTCTTT. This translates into CASRGQGNTEAFF.

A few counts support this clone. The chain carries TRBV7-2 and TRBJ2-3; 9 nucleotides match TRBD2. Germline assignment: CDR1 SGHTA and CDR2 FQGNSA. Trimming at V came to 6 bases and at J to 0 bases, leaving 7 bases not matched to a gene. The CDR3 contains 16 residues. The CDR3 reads CASSQLAGASTDTQYF. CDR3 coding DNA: TGTGCCAGCAGTCAATTAGCGGGGGCTAGCACAGATACGCAGTATTTT.

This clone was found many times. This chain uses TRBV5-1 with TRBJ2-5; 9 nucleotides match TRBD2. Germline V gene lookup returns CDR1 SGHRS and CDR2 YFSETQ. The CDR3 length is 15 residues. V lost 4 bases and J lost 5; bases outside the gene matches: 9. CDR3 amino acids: CASSPPGLAGETQYF. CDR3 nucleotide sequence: TGCGCCAGCAGCCCACCGGGACTAGCCGGGGAGACCCAGTACTTC.